Reported below is one TCR beta chain. The antigen remains unidentified. V was pared by 2 bases and J by 4 bases, with 1 base of the junction left unmatched. Per the germline V gene, CDR1 is WNHNN and CDR2 is SYGVQD (reference sequence). The CDR3 loop spans 13 amino acids. The method was immunoSEQ multiplex PCR; TCRdb's version includes in-frame clones alone and lacks a portion of them. The repertoire has 25,000 to 35,000 clones, 90% of them found once; the top ten carry approximately 1.2%. The data stem from a study of T cells in narcolepsy. At the level of the study: Enrolled donors included narcolepsy type 1 or type 2 patients and healthy controls.

General study findings and limits: Autoreactive HCRT-specific and TRIB2-specific clonotypes were marked in same-patient CSF-versus-blood CD4+ comparisons. Reportedly, autoreactive clonotypes were serially detected in patients' blood but not controls'.

The chain employs TRBV10-1 and TRBJ1-2; TRBD1 matches 7 bases. The clonotype comes from a human donor with narcolepsy. Sequencing was done on a sample of CD45RA- memory CD4+ T cells from PBMCs. Here the CDR3 reads CASSEDRVYGYTF. CDR3 DNA sequence: TGCGCCAGCAGTGAGGACAGGGTCTATGGCTACACCTTC.